The 31 T cell receptor beta chains presented below share a single source sample, sequenced in a study of T cell responses to AZD1222 COVID-19 vaccine. Sequencing was performed with immunoSEQ multiplex PCR; in TCRdb, only in-frame clones are kept and a portion is missing. The sample carries about 160,000 clones, 90% to 95% recorded once. The input for sequencing was peripheral blood, taken 28 days after the second AZD1222 dose. The source of these receptors is an adult who received the AZD1222 COVID-19 vaccine.

This clone was seen a single time. The rearrangement joins TRBV30 to TRBJ1-2; D uncertain. Germline lookup yields CDR1 GTSNPN and CDR2 SVGIG (reference sequence). Trimming pared 3 bases from V and 8 bases from J, leaving 19 bases between. This CDR3 is built from 14 residues. The CDR3 spells CAWSLKSRLWGYTF. CDR3 DNA: TGTGCCTGGAGCCTCAAGTCCCGACTCTGGGGCTACACCTTC.

V usage is TRBV11-3 and J usage is TRBJ1-1, with 8 bases fitting TRBD1. The J segment lost 1 base and the V segment lost 4 bases, leaving 5 bases of the junction unmatched. Germline loops: CDR1 SGHNT, CDR2 YENEEA. The CDR3 extends over 15 amino acids. The CDR3 is CASSSGQGENTEAFF. The CDR3 DNA reads TGTGCCAGCAGCTCAGGACAGGGTGAGAACACTGAAGCTTTCTTT.

This chain joins TRBV5-4 and TRBJ2-2; 8 bases align to TRBD1. The CDR3 consists of 16 residues. V lost 2 bases, J lost 5 bases, and 8 bases stayed unmatched. Germline CDR1 SGHNT, CDR2 YYREEE (reference sequence). In nucleotides, the CDR3 is TGTGCCAGCAGCTTTTCCGGCAGGGGGCCTACCGGGGAGCTGTTTTTT. Amino acids: CASSFSGRGPTGELFF.

V usage is TRBV27 and J usage is TRBJ1-5; D gene uncertain. The CDR3 is 15 amino acids. The ends were cut back, 1 base at V and 2 bases at J, with 9 bases in the middle. The germline V gene encodes CDR1 MNHEY and CDR2 SMNVEV (reference sequence). This CDR3 is CASSLLGVGNQPQHF. As DNA, the CDR3 is TGTGCCAGCAGTTTATTGGGCGTCGGCAATCAGCCCCAGCATTTT.

The chain has TRBV7-9 and TRBJ1-5, with 9 bases identical to TRBD1. With V trimmed by 4 bases and J by 0 bases, 10 bases remained unmatched. Germline lookup yields CDR1 SEHNR and CDR2 FQNEAQ (reference sequence). This CDR3 region has 18 residues. CDR3 DNA sequence: TGTGCCAGCAGCTCCGGGACAGGGACGCTTTATAGCAATCAGCCCCAGCATTTT. Amino acid sequence: CASSSGTGTLYSNQPQHF.

The chain recombines TRBV10-3 with TRBJ1-1, with 9 bases matching TRBD1. CDR1 and CDR2 (germline): ENHRY, SYGVKD. This CDR3 has 14 amino acids. V lost 11 bases and J lost 1; bases outside the gene matches: 8. The CDR3 region is CAASLGQGNTEAFF. CDR3 DNA: TGTGCCGCTAGCCTGGGACAGGGGAACACTGAAGCTTTCTTT.

The chain uses TRBV3-1 (or the pseudogene TRBV3-2) and TRBJ1-1; weak D call: TRBD1 (5 bases). The CDR3 has 14 residues. Trimming took off 5 bases at V and 3 bases at J, with 13 bases between the two ends. Looked up from germline, CDR1 is LGHDT and CDR2 is YNNKEL (reference sequence). This chain's CDR3 is CASSSAWGDTEAFF. CDR3 DNA sequence: TGTGCCAGCAGCTCGGCGTGGGGGGACACTGAAGCTTTCTTT.

The sample holds a few counts of this clone. The V call is TRBV6-2 or TRBV6-3, the J call TRBJ2-1; 7 positions agree with TRBD2. Germline values: CDR1 MNHEY, CDR2 SVGEGT. The CDR3 sequence is 13 residues long. V lost 0 bases to trimming and J lost 15 bases; unmatched junction nucleotides: 8. This chain's CDR3 is CASSYSERGERFF. DNA for the CDR3: TGTGCCAGCAGTTACTCGGAGCGGGGTGAAAGGTTCTTC.

The chain joins TRBV5-1 to TRBJ1-2, with a tentative D call TRBD1 (5 bases). Per germline, CDR1 SGHRS and CDR2 YFSETQ. Trimming removed 1 base at V and 6 bases at J, with 13 bases between. The CDR3 runs 14 residues. The CDR3 DNA follows: TGCGCCAGCAGCTTGTTGGGGACCAGTGATGGCTACACCTTC. It translates to CASSLLGTSDGYTF.

The V gene is TRBV12-5, the J gene TRBJ2-7; D gene ambiguous. The germline V gene encodes CDR1 LGHNT and CDR2 FRNRAP. The V gene lost 1 base and the J gene lost 1 base, with 14 bases spanning the gap. The CDR3 runs to 16 residues. The CDR3, as DNA: TGTGCTAGTGGTTTGGACCCCACGGGTTGGTCCTACGAGCAGTACTTC. Protein sequence: CASGLDPTGWSYEQYF.

This sequence joins TRBV10-3 and TRBJ2-5; either TRBD1 or TRBD2 may fit D (5 bases each). The V end was cut by 4 bases, the J end by 2 bases, with 11 bases between. The CDR3 runs to 14 residues. Germline CDR1 and CDR2: ENHRY and SYGVKD. This chain's CDR3 is CAISAGRTQETQYF. The CDR3 region has the DNA TGTGCCATCAGTGCGGGACGCACACAAGAGACCCAGTACTTC.

The J gene is TRBJ1-1, the V gene TRBV3-1 (or the pseudogene TRBV3-2); no reliable D call. CDR3 length: 12 amino acids. Per the germline V gene, CDR1 is LGHDT and CDR2 is YNNKEL (reference sequence). V was cut by 0 bases and J by 7 bases, with 6 bases left in between. The DNA of the CDR3 is TGTGCCAGCAGCCAAGATGCGATTGAAGCTTTCTTT. Protein product: CASSQDAIEAFF.

This chain links TRBV11-2 with TRBJ2-7, with a tentative D call TRBD1 (6 bases). Germline CDR1 is SGHAT and CDR2 is FQNNGV. The CDR3 is 16 amino acids. The V end was cut by 0 bases, the J end by 0 bases, with 12 bases between. The CDR3 DNA is TGTGCCAGCAGCTTAGATCATGGGGGCAGCTCCTACGAGCAGTACTTC. Amino acid sequence: CASSLDHGGSSYEQYF. Based on the CDR3 plus reference TRBV11-2 and TRBJ2-7, the full variable domain is EAGVAQSPRYKIIEKRQSVAFWCNPISGHATLYWYQQILGQGPKLLIQFQNNGVVDDSQLPKDRFSAERLKGVDSTLKIQPAKLEDSAVYLCASSLDHGGSSYEQYFGPGTRLTVT.

The chain combines TRBV5-8 with TRBJ1-5; 9 bases map to TRBD1. The ends lost 9 bases at V and 5 bases at J; junction bases unmatched: 9. This CDR3 contains 14 residues. The germline V gene has CDR1 SGHTS and CDR2 YDEGEE. The CDR3 sequence: CATSRDRAYQPQHF. The CDR3 region has the DNA TGTGCCACATCCCGGGACAGGGCTTATCAGCCCCAGCATTTT.

V gene TRBV7-2 combines with J gene TRBJ2-7, with 10 bases matching TRBD1. CDR1 and CDR2 (germline): SGHTA, FQGNSA. This CDR3 contains 15 residues. V was clipped by 4 bases and J by 7 bases; unmatched bases: 10. The CDR3 sequence: CASSWGQGFGVEQYF. The DNA of the CDR3 is TGTGCCAGCAGCTGGGGACAGGGGTTCGGTGTGGAGCAGTACTTC.

V is TRBV5-1 and J is TRBJ1-2; D unclear. This CDR3 is built from 15 residues. V was pared by 0 bases and J by 3 bases, with 12 bases between. Germline loops: CDR1 SGHRS, CDR2 YFSETQ. CDR3 DNA: TGCGCCAGCAGCTTGGAATTAGGGAATTACTATGGCTACACCTTC. Its translation is CASSLELGNYYGYTF.

The chain links TRBV5-1 to TRBJ1-1; no clear D. This CDR3 has 14 residues. V gave up 2 bases and J gave up 1 base, with 9 bases separating them. Germline V gene data show CDR1 as SGHRS and CDR2 as YFSETQ. CDR3 in DNA: TGCGCCAGCAGCTTCACTACAGAGAACACTGAAGCTTTCTTT. As protein: CASSFTTENTEAFF.

This rearrangement joins TRBV2 to TRBJ1-1; D remains ambiguous. Germline V gene lookup returns CDR1 SNHLY and CDR2 FYNNEI. V lost 7 bases and J 0 bases, leaving 12 bases between the germline ends. CDR3 length: 14 amino acids. CDR3 coding DNA: TGTGCCAGCATTTCAGGTAACATGAACACTGAAGCTTTCTTT. It codes for CASISGNMNTEAFF.

This rearrangement joins TRBV28 to TRBJ1-1; unclear D gene. The CDR3 sequence is 13 residues long. Germline CDR1 and CDR2: MDHEN and SYDVKM. The V end lost 4 bases, the J end lost 0 bases, and 6 bases lay between the germline ends. The CDR3 region is CASSSQMNTEAFF. In DNA form, the CDR3 reads TGTGCCAGCAGTTCCCAAATGAACACTGAAGCTTTCTTT.

This clone was found once. V and J are TRBV5-6 and TRBJ1-1; no firm D call. There are 15 residues in the CDR3. From germline, CDR1 is SGHDT and CDR2 YYEEEE. The V end was cut by 2 bases, the J end by 0 bases, with 11 bases between. The CDR3 here is CASSFPGFLNTEAFF. The CDR3 nucleotides are TGTGCCAGCAGCTTTCCGGGCTTCTTGAACACTGAAGCTTTCTTT. The full variable domain, with the rest looked up from reference TRBV5-6 and TRBJ1-1, is DAGVTQSPTHLIKTRGQQVTLRCSPKSGHDTVSWYQQALGQGPQFIFQYYEEEERQRGNFPDRFSGHQFPNYSSELNVNALLLGDSALYLCASSFPGFLNTEAFFGQGTRLTVV.

This clone was observed a handful of times. The V gene is TRBV30, the J gene TRBJ1-2, with TRBD1 identical over 7 bases. CDR1 GTSNPN and CDR2 SVGIG come from the germline V gene (reference sequence). J gave up 4 bases and V 0 bases, and 14 bases lay outside the gene matches. The length of the CDR3 is 17 residues. CDR3 DNA sequence: TGTGCCTGGAGTGTAATGGGGACAGCCTCCGCGGCCTATGGCTACACCTTC. Translating gives CAWSVMGTASAAYGYTF. Looking up the rest from reference TRBV30 and TRBJ1-2 gives the full variable domain: SQTIHQWPATLVQPVGSPLSLECTVEGTSNPNLYWYRQAAGRGLQLLFYSVGIGQISSEVPQNLSASRPQDRQFILSSKKLLLSDSGFYLCAWSVMGTASAAYGYTFGSGTRLTVV.

The V gene is TRBV6-5, the J gene TRBJ2-7, with TRBD2 as a possible D gene (5 bases). V lost 2 bases to trimming and J lost 5 bases, with 13 bases between them. CDR3 length equals 14 residues. Germline lookup yields CDR1 MNHEY and CDR2 SVGAGI. CDR3 sequence: CASSYRGFGDEQYF. In nucleotides, the CDR3 is TGTGCCAGCAGTTACCGAGGGTTTGGCGACGAGCAGTACTTC.

This clone was found once. This chain joins TRBV19 and TRBJ2-7; D perhaps matches TRBD1 (5 bases). The CDR3 has 14 amino acids. Trimming left V 4 bases short and J 2 bases short, with 12 bases between. Germline values: CDR1 LNHDA, CDR2 SQIVND (reference sequence). The CDR3: CASSSSRQPYEQYF. CDR3 sequence (DNA): TGTGCCAGTAGTAGCTCTCGACAGCCCTACGAGCAGTACTTC.

This sequence joins TRBV6-5 and TRBJ1-2; TRBD1 is a possible D gene (5 bases). Germline V lookup: CDR1 MNHEY, CDR2 SVGAGI. V was shortened by 5 bases and J by 4 bases, with 14 bases between the two germline ends. The CDR3 spans 14 residues. The DNA of the CDR3 is TGTGCCAGCAGTACAGGTCAGAGTAGCTATGGCTACACCTTC. As protein: CASSTGQSSYGYTF.

CDR3 in amino acids: CASSSSSRTDNTEAFF. The CDR3 region has the DNA TGTGCCAGCAGTTCTTCCTCCCGGACAGATAACACTGAAGCTTTCTTT. The V call is TRBV6-5, the J call TRBJ1-1, with a weak D call TRBD1 (6 bases). Trimming took off 4 bases at V and 2 bases at J, with 17 bases between the two ends. Looked up from germline, CDR1 is MNHEY and CDR2 is SVGAGI. CDR3 length: 16 amino acids.

The chain employs TRBV9 and TRBJ2-5, with TRBD2 identical over 8 bases. The germline V gene encodes CDR1 SGDLS and CDR2 YYNGEE. Trimming cost V 1 base and J 4 bases; bases outside gene matches: 6. There are 15 residues in the CDR3. The CDR3 nucleotides are TGTGCCAGCAGCGTAAACGGACTAGCTCGAGAGACCCAGTACTTC. The encoded protein is CASSVNGLARETQYF.

The V call is TRBV7-9, the J call TRBJ2-7; D gene uncertain. V lost 1 base and J 3 bases, leaving 7 bases between the germline ends. CDR1 is SEHNR, CDR2 FQNEAQ, per germline (reference sequence). The CDR3 contains 13 residues. The CDR3 region has the DNA TGTGCCAGCAGCTTAGTTTCCGACTACGAGCAGTACTTC. The encoded protein is CASSLVSDYEQYF.

This chain uses TRBV3-1 (or the pseudogene TRBV3-2) with TRBJ1-4; TRBD1 might be the D (5 bases). The germline V gene encodes CDR1 LGHDT and CDR2 YNNKEL (reference sequence). The CDR3 contains 16 residues. V was trimmed by 1 base and J by 5 bases, leaving 14 bases between them. The CDR3 DNA reads TGTGCCAGCAGCCAAGGGGGAGACAGCAAGAATGAAAAACTGTTTTTT. Protein sequence: CASSQGGDSKNEKLFF.

The genes are TRBV5-5 and TRBJ1-2; no clear D gene. The CDR3 extends over 15 amino acids. Trimming cost V 4 bases and J 7 bases, with 20 bases left between them. CDR1 is SGHKS and CDR2 is YYEKEE in the germline V gene (reference sequence). The CDR3 here is CASSLLWTFGVGYTF. CDR3 sequence (DNA): TGTGCCAGCAGCCTCCTATGGACCTTCGGGGTTGGCTACACCTTC. Full variable domain (remainder filled in from reference TRBV5-5 and TRBJ1-2): DAGVTQSPTHLIKTRGQQVTLRCSPISGHKSVSWYQQVLGQGPQFIFQYYEKEERGRGNFPDRFSARQFPNYSSELNVNALLLGDSALYLCASSLLWTFGVGYTFGSGTRLTVV.

This clone appeared once. The chain employs TRBV6-6 and TRBJ1-5, with no clear D. The CDR3 contains 15 residues. Germline loops: CDR1 MNHNY, CDR2 SVGAGI (reference sequence). The germline V and J ends were trimmed by 6 bases and 2 bases, with 14 bases remaining between them. CDR3: CASSYGGLGNQPQHF. The CDR3 DNA follows: TGTGCCAGCAGCTATGGAGGCCTAGGCAATCAGCCCCAGCATTTT.

This rearrangement joins TRBV7-9 to TRBJ1-2, with 7 bases identical to TRBD1. The CDR3 is 15 amino acids. The J segment lost 4 bases and the V segment lost 6 bases, leaving 11 bases of the junction unmatched. Per germline, CDR1 SEHNR and CDR2 FQNEAQ (reference sequence). CDR3 sequence: CASRFGDSVSYGYTF. The CDR3 region has the DNA TGTGCCAGCAGGTTCGGGGACAGTGTCAGCTATGGCTACACCTTC.